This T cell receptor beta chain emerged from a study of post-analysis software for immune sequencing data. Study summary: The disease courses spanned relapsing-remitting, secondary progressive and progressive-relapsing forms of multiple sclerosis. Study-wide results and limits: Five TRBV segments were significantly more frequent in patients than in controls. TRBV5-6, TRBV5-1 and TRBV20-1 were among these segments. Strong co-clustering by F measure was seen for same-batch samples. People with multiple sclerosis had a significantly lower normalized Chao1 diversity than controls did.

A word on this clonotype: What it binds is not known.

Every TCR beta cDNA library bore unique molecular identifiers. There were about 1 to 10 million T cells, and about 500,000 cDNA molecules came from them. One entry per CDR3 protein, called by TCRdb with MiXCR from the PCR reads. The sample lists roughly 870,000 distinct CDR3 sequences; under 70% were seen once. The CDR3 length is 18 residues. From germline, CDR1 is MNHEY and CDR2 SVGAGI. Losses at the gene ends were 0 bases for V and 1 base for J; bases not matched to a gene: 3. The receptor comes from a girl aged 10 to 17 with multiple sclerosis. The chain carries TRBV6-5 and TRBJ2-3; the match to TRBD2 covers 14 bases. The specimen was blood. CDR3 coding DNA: TGTGCCAGCAGTTACTCAGGACTAGCGGGGGGCCGCACAGATACGCAGTATTTT. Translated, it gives CASSYSGLAGGRTDTQYF.